This T cell receptor beta chain was profiled in a study of T cell changes during pregnancy in multiple sclerosis. Trimming took 3 bases from V and 8 from J, leaving 7 bases between them. The germline CDR1 and CDR2 sequences are KGHSH and LQKENI. This CDR3 is 11 amino acids long. Using immunoSEQ multiplex PCR, the repertoire was profiled, and TCRdb retains in-frame clones only, with some absent. Of roughly 45,000 clones listed, 85% to 90% are singletons. The sample in question was peripheral blood, obtained in the second trimester of pregnancy. The chain carries TRBV18 and TRBJ1-2; D is uncertain. The sequence came from a female donor in good health, enrolled as a control in a pregnancy study. The CDR3 coding sequence is TGTGCCAGCTCACCGGGCGACGGCTACACCTTC. Translated: CASSPGDGYTF.